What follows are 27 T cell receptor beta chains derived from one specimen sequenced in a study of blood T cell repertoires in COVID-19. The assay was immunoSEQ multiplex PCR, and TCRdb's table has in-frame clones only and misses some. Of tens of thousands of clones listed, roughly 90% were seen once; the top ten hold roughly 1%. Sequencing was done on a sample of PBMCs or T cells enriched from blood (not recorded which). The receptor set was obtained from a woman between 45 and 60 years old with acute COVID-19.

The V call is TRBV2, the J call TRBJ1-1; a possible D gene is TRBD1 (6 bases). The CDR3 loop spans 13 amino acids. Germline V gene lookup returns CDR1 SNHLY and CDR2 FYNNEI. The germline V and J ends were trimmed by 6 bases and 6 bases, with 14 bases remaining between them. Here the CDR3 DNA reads TGTGCCAGCAGCCTCGATGGGGGCCCTGAAGCTTTCTTT. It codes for CASSLDGGPEAFF.

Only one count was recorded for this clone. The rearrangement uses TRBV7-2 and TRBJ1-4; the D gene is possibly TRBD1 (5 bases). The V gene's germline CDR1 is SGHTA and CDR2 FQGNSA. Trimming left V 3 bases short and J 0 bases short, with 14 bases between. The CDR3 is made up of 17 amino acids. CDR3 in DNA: TGTGCCAGCAGCTTGTGGGCACAGGTTGCAACTAATGAAAAACTGTTTTTT. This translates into CASSLWAQVATNEKLFF.

CDR3 protein: CASSLATEAFF. The CDR3 bases are TGTGCCAGCAGCTTAGCCACAGAAGCTTTCTTT. The V call is TRBV7-9, the J call TRBJ1-1; no reliable D call. Germline loops: CDR1 SEHNR, CDR2 FQNEAQ (reference sequence). V was pared by 0 bases and J by 8 bases, with 4 bases between. The CDR3 spans 11 residues.

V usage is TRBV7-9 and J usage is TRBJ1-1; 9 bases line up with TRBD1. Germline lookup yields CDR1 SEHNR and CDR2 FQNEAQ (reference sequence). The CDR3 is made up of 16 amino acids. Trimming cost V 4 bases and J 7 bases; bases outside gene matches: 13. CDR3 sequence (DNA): TGTGCCAGCAGCTCTTTTCCTCCGGGACAGGGTTTTGAAGCTTTCTTT. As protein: CASSSFPPGQGFEAFF. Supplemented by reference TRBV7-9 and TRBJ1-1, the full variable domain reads DTGVSQNPRHKITKRGQNVTFRCDPISEHNRLYWYRQTLGQGPEFLTYFQNEAQLEKSRLLSDRFSAERPKGSFSTLEIQRTEQGDSAMYLCASSSFPPGQGFEAFFGQGTRLTVV.

In DNA, the CDR3 is TGTGCCAGTAATCACGGGAGAGCTGAAGCTTTCTTT. This encodes CASNHGRAEAFF. The rearrangement uses TRBV19 and TRBJ1-1; D uncertain. The CDR3 extends over 12 amino acids. CDR1 is LNHDA, CDR2 SQIVND, per germline (reference sequence). Trimming shortened V by 7 bases and J by 6 bases, and 12 bases separated the two germline ends.

DNA of the CDR3: TGTGCCAGCAGCCCCCGGGACAGGGGATCTGCCTATGGCTACACCTTC. It specifies CASSPRDRGSAYGYTF. The chain carries TRBV13 and TRBJ1-2; 10 bases align to TRBD1. The CDR3 length is 16 residues. Germline V gives CDR1 PRHDT, CDR2 FYEKMQ (reference sequence). With V trimmed by 5 bases and J by 4 bases, 10 bases remained unmatched.

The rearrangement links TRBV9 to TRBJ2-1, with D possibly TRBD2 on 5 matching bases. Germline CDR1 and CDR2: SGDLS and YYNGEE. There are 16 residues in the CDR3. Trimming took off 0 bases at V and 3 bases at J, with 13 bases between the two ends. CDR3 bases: TGTGCCAGCAGCGTAGGGGGTCTGACTATCTACAATGAGCAGTTCTTC. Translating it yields CASSVGGLTIYNEQFF.

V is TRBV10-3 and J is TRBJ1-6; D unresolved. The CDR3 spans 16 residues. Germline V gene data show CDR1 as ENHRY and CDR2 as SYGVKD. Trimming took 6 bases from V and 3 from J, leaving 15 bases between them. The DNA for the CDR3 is TGTGCCATCAGAGCAAATCGGGGTAACTATAATTCACCCCTCCACTTT. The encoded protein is CAIRANRGNYNSPLHF.

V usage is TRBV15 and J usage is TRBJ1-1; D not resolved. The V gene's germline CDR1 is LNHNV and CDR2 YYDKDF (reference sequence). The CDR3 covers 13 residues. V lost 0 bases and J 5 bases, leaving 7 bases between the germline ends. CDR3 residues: CATSRDFRTEAFF. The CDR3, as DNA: TGTGCCACCAGCAGAGATTTCAGGACTGAAGCTTTCTTT.

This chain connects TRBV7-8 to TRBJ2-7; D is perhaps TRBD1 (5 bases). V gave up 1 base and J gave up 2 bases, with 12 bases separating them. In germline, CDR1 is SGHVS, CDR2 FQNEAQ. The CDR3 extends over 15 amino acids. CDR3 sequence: CASSLEGAAPYEQYF. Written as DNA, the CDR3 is TGTGCCAGCAGCTTAGAAGGGGCTGCCCCCTACGAGCAGTACTTC.

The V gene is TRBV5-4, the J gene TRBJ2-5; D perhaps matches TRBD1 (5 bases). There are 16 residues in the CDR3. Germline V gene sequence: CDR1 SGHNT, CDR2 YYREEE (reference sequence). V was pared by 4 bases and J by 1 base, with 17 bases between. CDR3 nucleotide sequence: TGTGCCAGCAGCATTGACTTGGGGCTGGGCCAAGAGACCCAGTACTTC. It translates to CASSIDLGLGQETQYF.

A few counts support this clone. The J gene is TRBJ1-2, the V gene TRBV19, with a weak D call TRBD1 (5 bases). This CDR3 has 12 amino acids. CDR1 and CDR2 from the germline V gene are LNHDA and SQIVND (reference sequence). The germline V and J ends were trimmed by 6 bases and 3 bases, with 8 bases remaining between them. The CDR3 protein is CASSQGYYGYTF. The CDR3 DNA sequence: TGTGCCAGTAGCCAGGGTTACTATGGCTACACCTTC.

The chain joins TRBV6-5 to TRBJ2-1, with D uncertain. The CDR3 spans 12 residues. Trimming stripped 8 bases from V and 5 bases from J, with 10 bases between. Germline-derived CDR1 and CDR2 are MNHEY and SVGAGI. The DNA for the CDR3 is TGTGCCAGCGGGCGTCTACACAATGAGCAGTTCTTC. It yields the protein CASGRLHNEQFF.

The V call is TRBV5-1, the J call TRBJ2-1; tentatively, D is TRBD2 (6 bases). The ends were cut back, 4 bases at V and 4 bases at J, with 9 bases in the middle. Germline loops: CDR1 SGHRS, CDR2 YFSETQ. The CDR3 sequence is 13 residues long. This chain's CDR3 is CASSAGGYNEQFF. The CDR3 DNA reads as TGCGCCAGCAGCGCCGGGGGTTACAATGAGCAGTTCTTC.

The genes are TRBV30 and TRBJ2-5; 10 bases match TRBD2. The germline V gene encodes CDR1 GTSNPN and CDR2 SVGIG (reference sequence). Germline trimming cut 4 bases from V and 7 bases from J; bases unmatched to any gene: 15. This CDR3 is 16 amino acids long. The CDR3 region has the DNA TGTGCCTGGATCAGCGGGGCTAGCGGGAGAGTTGGGACCCAGTACTTC. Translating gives CAWISGASGRVGTQYF.

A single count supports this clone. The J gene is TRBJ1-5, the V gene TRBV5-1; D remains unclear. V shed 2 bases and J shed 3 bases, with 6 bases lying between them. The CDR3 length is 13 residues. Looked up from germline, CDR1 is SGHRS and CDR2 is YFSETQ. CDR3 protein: CASSFEDNQPQHF. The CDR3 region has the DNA TGCGCCAGCAGCTTTGAGGACAATCAGCCCCAGCATTTT.

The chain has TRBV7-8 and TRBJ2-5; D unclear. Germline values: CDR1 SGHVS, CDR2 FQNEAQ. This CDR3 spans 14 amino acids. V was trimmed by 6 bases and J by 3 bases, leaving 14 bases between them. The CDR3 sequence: CASSASRTKETQYF. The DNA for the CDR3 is TGTGCCAGCAGTGCAAGTCGTACTAAAGAGACCCAGTACTTC.

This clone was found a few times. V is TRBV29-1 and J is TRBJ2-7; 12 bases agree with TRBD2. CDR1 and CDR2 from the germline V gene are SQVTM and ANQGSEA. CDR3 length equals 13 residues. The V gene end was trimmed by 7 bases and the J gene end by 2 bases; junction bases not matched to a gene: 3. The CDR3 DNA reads TGCAGCGCCCGACTAGCGGGAGCCTACGAGCAGTACTTC. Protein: CSARLAGAYEQYF.

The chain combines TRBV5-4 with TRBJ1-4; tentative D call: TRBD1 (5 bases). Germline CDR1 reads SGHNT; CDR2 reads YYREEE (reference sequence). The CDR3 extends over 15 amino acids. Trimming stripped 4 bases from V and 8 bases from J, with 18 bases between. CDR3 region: CASSPGPTTREKLFF. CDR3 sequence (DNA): TGTGCCAGCAGCCCGGGACCCACGACTAGGGAAAAACTGTTTTTT.

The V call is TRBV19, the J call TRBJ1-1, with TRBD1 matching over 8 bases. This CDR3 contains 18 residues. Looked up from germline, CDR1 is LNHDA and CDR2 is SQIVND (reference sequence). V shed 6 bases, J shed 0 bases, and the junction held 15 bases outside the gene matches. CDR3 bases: TGTGCCAGTAGGGAGTCAGGGGGCGCGGGAATCATGAACACTGAAGCTTTCTTT. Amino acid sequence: CASRESGGAGIMNTEAFF. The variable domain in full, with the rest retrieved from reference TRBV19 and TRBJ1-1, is DGGITQSPKYLFRKEGQNVTLSCEQNLNHDAMYWYRQDPGQGLRLIYYSQIVNDFQKGDIAEGYSVSREKKESFPLTVTSAQKNPTAFYLCASRESGGAGIMNTEAFFGQGTRLTVV.

CDR3 coding DNA: TGCAGCGTTGAAGATTCCCGGGGAGGCACTGAAGCTTTCTTT. It yields the protein CSVEDSRGGTEAFF. This chain links TRBV29-1 with TRBJ1-1; D is unresolved. Germline V CDR1 and CDR2: SQVTM, ANQGSEA. The CDR3 runs 14 residues. V shed 0 bases and J shed 4 bases, with 12 bases lying between them.

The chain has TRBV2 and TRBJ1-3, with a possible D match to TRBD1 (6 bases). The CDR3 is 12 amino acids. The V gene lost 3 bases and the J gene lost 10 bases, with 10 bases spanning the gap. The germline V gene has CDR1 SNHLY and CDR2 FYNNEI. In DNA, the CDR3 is TGTGCCAGCAGTGAGGGGACACGAACCATATATTTT. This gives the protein CASSEGTRTIYF.

CDR3 loop: CASRDTGGDYNEQFF. In DNA, the CDR3 is TGTGCCAGCAGAGATACCGGGGGAGACTACAATGAGCAGTTCTTC. The chain employs TRBV2 and TRBJ2-1; possibly TRBD2 for D (6 bases). Germline V gives CDR1 SNHLY, CDR2 FYNNEI. V was trimmed by 6 bases and J by 3 bases, leaving 15 bases between them. This CDR3 has 15 amino acids.

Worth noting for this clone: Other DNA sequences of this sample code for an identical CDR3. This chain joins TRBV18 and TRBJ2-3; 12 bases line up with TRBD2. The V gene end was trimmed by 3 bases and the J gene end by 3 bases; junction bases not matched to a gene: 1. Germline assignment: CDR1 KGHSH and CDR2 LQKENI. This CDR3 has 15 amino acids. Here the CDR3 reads CASSPTSGRTDTQYF. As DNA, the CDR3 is TGTGCCAGCTCACCTACTAGCGGGAGGACAGATACGCAGTATTTT.

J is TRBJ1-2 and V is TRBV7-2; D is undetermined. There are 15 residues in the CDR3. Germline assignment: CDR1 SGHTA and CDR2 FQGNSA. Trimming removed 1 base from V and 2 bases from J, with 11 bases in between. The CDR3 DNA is TGTGCCAGCAGCTTAGTGGCAGCGGACAACTATGGCTACACCTTC. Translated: CASSLVAADNYGYTF.

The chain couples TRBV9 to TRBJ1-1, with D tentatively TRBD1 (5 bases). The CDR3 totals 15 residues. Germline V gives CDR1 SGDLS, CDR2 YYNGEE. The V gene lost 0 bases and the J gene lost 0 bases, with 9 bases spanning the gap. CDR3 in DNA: TGTGCCAGCAGCGTAGGACAGCGCATGAACACTGAAGCTTTCTTT. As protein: CASSVGQRMNTEAFF.

CDR3 coding DNA: TGTGCCACCAGTGATAATGGTGAACGCGGGGACTATGGCTACACCTTC. Protein product: CATSDNGERGDYGYTF. V usage is TRBV24-1 and J usage is TRBJ1-2; D is undetermined. Germline lookup yields CDR1 KGHDR and CDR2 SFDVKD. V was cut by 3 bases and J by 3 bases, with 16 bases left in between. This CDR3 has 16 residues.